A selection of T cell receptor beta chains follows, all from one sample in a study of PD-L1 blockade in urothelial cancer. Sequencing was performed with immunoSEQ multiplex PCR; in TCRdb, only in-frame clones are kept and a portion is missing. This table holds roughly 76,000 clones, approximately 90% found once. This sample comprised PBMCs, obtained around atezolizumab (anti-PD-L1) treatment. Every receptor here comes from an elderly woman with urothelial cancer. The CDR3 runs from the conserved cysteine through the conserved F or W. The order of the fields is J gene, D gene, clone size, V gene, CDR3 DNA, CDR3 protein. The D gene is left open where the match is weak. Not every row has a clone size; where given, it reads once, few, many or a size class.

>TRBJ2-7|NA|once|TRBV4-2
TGTGCCAGCAGCCAAGATCCAAGTCCTACCTACGAGCAGTACTTC
CASSQDPSPTYEQYF
>TRBJ2-5|TRBD2|NA|TRBV27
TGTGCCAGCAGTTGGGGGGAGGGTGGGACCCAGTACTTC
CASSWGEGGTQYF
>TRBJ1-2|NA|NA|TRBV13
TGTGCCAGCAGCCTTTCCGGAGGGGGGGGAAGGGCCTATGGCTACACCTTC
CASSLSGGGGRAYGYTF
>TRBJ2-7|NA|NA|TRBV19
TGTGCCAGTAGTATTGGGCGGGATGGTCTGTACTTC
CASSIGRDGLYF
>TRBJ2-1|NA|NA|TRBV5-4
TGTGCCAGCAGCCAGGACTTGAAGGACTACAATGAGCAGTTCTTC
CASSQDLKDYNEQFF
>TRBJ1-2|TRBD1|NA|TRBV28
TGTGCCAGCAGCCCCCCCCGGGACAGGGGGCGAATTGGCTACACCTTC
CASSPPRDRGRIGYTF
>TRBJ2-3|TRBD1|NA|TRBV5-1
TGCGCCAGCAGCTCGCAGGGGGCTCCCACAGATACGCAGTATTTT
CASSSQGAPTDTQYF
>TRBJ1-3|NA|NA|TRBV7-8
TGTGCCAGCAGCGGAGCCCGCAGGGGCTCCCTTACCTCTGGAAACACCATATATTTT
CASSGARRGSLTSGNTIYF
>TRBJ2-5|NA|NA|TRBV5-1
TGCGCCAGCAGCTCAGCCCAGGGAGGAGAGACCCAGTACTTC
CASSSAQGGETQYF
>TRBJ2-7|NA|NA|TRBV7-6
TGTGCCAGCAGCTTAGAGGGGTCACGACCCTCCTACGAGCAGTACTTC
CASSLEGSRPSYEQYF
>TRBJ2-7|NA|NA|TRBV7-9
TGTGCCAGCAGACAAACCTACGAGCAGTACTTC
CASRQTYEQYF
>TRBJ2-2|NA|NA|TRBV19
TGTGCCAGCAACCTCAGGGCAGGAACCGGGGAGCTGTTTTTT
CASNLRAGTGELFF
>TRBJ1-1|TRBD1|NA|TRBV5-1
TGCGCCAGCAGCTTGATCAGGGGGCGATCCGGGACTGAAGCTTTCTTT
CASSLIRGRSGTEAFF
>TRBJ1-2|TRBD1|NA|TRBV2
TGTGCCAGCAGTGGCCCCAGACAGGGAGAAGGCTATGGCTACACCTTC
CASSGPRQGEGYGYTF
>TRBJ1-3|NA|NA|TRBV7-6
TGTGCCAGCAGTTCATCAAATCTCAGGCTGCTAGGAGGTGGAAACACCATATATTTT
CASSSSNLRLLGGGNTIYF
>TRBJ2-1|TRBD2|NA|TRBV5-1
TGCGCCAGCAGCTTGGGTTCTAGCGGGGCCTACAATGAGCAGTTCTTC
CASSLGSSGAYNEQFF
>TRBJ1-1|NA|NA|TRBV6-5
TGTGCCAGCAGTTACTCGACGAGACACCTGAACACTGAAGCTTTCTTT
CASSYSTRHLNTEAFF
>TRBJ2-4|NA|NA|TRBV19
TGTGCCAGTAGTACCAAGTCTTACAGGGACCTAGCCAAAAACATTCAGTACTTC
CASSTKSYRDLAKNIQYF
>TRBJ2-1|TRBD2|NA|TRBV18
TGTGCCAGCTCACGACTAGCGGGGGATGGATACAATGAGCAGTTCTTC
CASSRLAGDGYNEQFF
>TRBJ2-1|TRBD2|NA|TRBV5-1
TGCGCCAGCAGGGGAGCGGGGGCCTACAATGAGCAGTTCTTC
CASRGAGAYNEQFF
>TRBJ2-3|NA|NA|TRBV9
TGTGCCAGCAGCGTAGGGGGCGGAACCACAGATACGCAGTATTTT
CASSVGGGTTDTQYF
>TRBJ2-1|NA|NA|TRBV27
TGTGCCAGCAGTTTATCGGGGGGTGAGCAGTTCTTC
CASSLSGGEQFF
>TRBJ1-4|TRBD1|NA|TRBV4-1
TGCGCCAGCAGCCCGCTGACAGGGGGTCTCGAAAAACTGTTTTTT
CASSPLTGGLEKLFF
>TRBJ2-6|NA|NA|TRBV28
TGTGCCAGCAGTCCGATCCACAGGAAATCTCTGGTCCTGACTTTC
CASSPIHRKSLVLTF
>TRBJ2-3|NA|NA|TRBV5-4
TGTGCCAGCAGCTTGTGGGCCACAGATACGCAGTATTTT
CASSLWATDTQYF
>TRBJ2-7|NA|NA|TRBV27
TGTGCCAGCAAAGGACAGCTAACTTCCTACGAGCAGTACTTC
CASKGQLTSYEQYF
>TRBJ2-4|NA|NA|TRBV25-1
TGTGCCAGCTCCTTCAGGGAGGACATTCAGTACTTC
CASSFREDIQYF
>TRBJ2-7|TRBD2|NA|TRBV7-8
TGTGCCAGCAGCCCCCGAGTAGCGGGGGCCTTTTACGAGCAGTACTTC
CASSPRVAGAFYEQYF
>TRBJ2-1|TRBD2|once|TRBV5-8
TGTGCCAGCAGCTTATGGACTAGCGGGCTTTACAATGAGCAGTTCTTC
CASSLWTSGLYNEQFF
>TRBJ1-2|NA|NA|TRBV10-3
TGTGCCGCCACCCCAATTGACAGCTATGGCTACACCTTC
CAATPIDSYGYTF
>TRBJ1-3|NA|NA|TRBV18
TGTGCCAGCTCCTCTAATGGGCCGGCTGGAAACACCATATATTTT
CASSSNGPAGNTIYF
>TRBJ2-1|NA|NA|TRBV6-1
TGTGCCAGCAGCGGGGATTGGTCCTACAATGAGCAGTTCTTC
CASSGDWSYNEQFF
>TRBJ1-2|NA|NA|TRBV6-1
TGTGCCAGCAGTGAAAAATGGGAGGGGTTGGGCTACACCTTC
CASSEKWEGLGYTF
>TRBJ2-5|NA|NA|TRBV19
TGTGCCAGTAGTATCGGGTTGGCGCTTGAGACCCAGTACTTC
CASSIGLALETQYF
>TRBJ2-1|TRBD2|once|TRBV29-1
TGCAGCGTTGGCGCTAGCGGGGTCAATGAGCAGTTCTTC
CSVGASGVNEQFF
>TRBJ1-2|NA|NA|TRBV28
TGTGCCAGCAGTTTGGGAGACTATGGCTACACCTTC
CASSLGDYGYTF
>TRBJ1-2|NA|NA|TRBV28
TGTGCCAGCAGTTCCCAGGGGCCCATAGGCTACACCTTC
CASSSQGPIGYTF
>TRBJ2-2|NA|NA|TRBV9
TGTGCCAGCAGCGTGGGGAGGCTCGACACCGGGGAGCTGTTTTTT
CASSVGRLDTGELFF
>TRBJ1-4|TRBD1|NA|TRBV5-8
TGTGCCAGCAGCTTGGCCCTTACAGGGGGCGGTGAAAAACTGTTTTTT
CASSLALTGGGEKLFF
>TRBJ2-3|TRBD2|NA|TRBV25-1
TGTGCCAGCAGTGGGAAAGGGACTAGCGGATACACAGATACGCAGTATTTT
CASSGKGTSGYTDTQYF
>TRBJ1-4|NA|NA|TRBV6-5
TGTGCCAGCAGTTACTTCCACGGTGAAAAACTGTTTTTT
CASSYFHGEKLFF
>TRBJ2-3|NA|NA|TRBV27
TGTGCCAGCAGTTTAAGTCCAGGGATCACAGATACGCAGTATTTT
CASSLSPGITDTQYF
>TRBJ1-1|NA|NA|TRBV19
TGTGCCAGTAGTCTTTCCAGGAACACTGAAGCTTTCTTT
CASSLSRNTEAFF
>TRBJ1-4|TRBD1|NA|TRBV28
TGTGCCAGCACGTATCCGGACAGGGCTAATGAAAAACTGTTTTTT
CASTYPDRANEKLFF
>TRBJ1-3|NA|NA|TRBV2
TGTGCCAGCAGGATAAGAGGGCTGGTCGGACCCTCTGGAAACACCATATATTTT
CASRIRGLVGPSGNTIYF
>TRBJ1-5|NA|NA|TRBV13
TGTGCCAGCAGCTCCGGACGGGAAGAAAATCAGCCCCAGCATTTT
CASSSGREENQPQHF
>TRBJ2-7|TRBD2|NA|TRBV27
TGTGCCAGCAGTTTATCGATTTTCGCGGGAGGGCCGGGAGAGCAGTACTTC
CASSLSIFAGGPGEQYF
>TRBJ2-1|TRBD2|once|TRBV15
TGTGCCACCAACGGGGGGGAGCTGGGTGAGCAGTTCTTC
CATNGGELGEQFF
>TRBJ1-5|NA|NA|TRBV28
TGTGCCAGCAGTCCGGACTGGTCGAAGCCCCAGCATTTT
CASSPDWSKPQHF
>TRBJ2-1|TRBD1|NA|TRBV6-1
TGTGCCAGCAGTGAAGCGGGGGGACAGGTAGGGGGTGAGCAGTTCTTC
CASSEAGGQVGGEQFF
>TRBJ2-3|NA|NA|TRBV7-9
TGTGCCAGCAGCTTAGAACAACAGGAGACTAGCACAGATACGCAGTATTTT
CASSLEQQETSTDTQYF
>TRBJ2-7|TRBD2|NA|TRBV6-5
TGTGCCAGCCATCCCGGCGGGAGGGCCAACGAGCAGTACTTC
CASHPGGRANEQYF
>TRBJ1-5|NA|NA|TRBV19
TGTGCCAGTAGTATAGTCGGGGGGGCGGGCAATCAGCCCCAGCATTTT
CASSIVGGAGNQPQHF